This T cell receptor (beta chain) was identified during a study of post-analysis software for immune sequencing data. This clonotype was counted only a few times. Presence of unique molecular identifiers characterized the TCR beta cDNA libraries. T cells numbering roughly 0.9 to 10 million yielded cDNA molecules that totaled about 500,000. TCRdb re-called the PCR reads with MiXCR, one entry per CDR3 protein. The table has roughly 600,000 distinct CDR3 sequences, 44% seen once; the top ten hold under 2%. Sequencing was carried out using blood. The TCR sequence derives from a girl between 10 and 17 years old with multiple sclerosis.

DNA for the CDR3: TGTGCCAGCAGCCCGTCGACGTCATATGGCTACACCTTC. Its translation is CASSPSTSYGYTF. The chain joins TRBV7-8 to TRBJ1-2; the D is unclear. V was trimmed by 5 bases and J by 5 bases, leaving 12 bases between them. Germline CDR1 is SGHVS and CDR2 is FQNEAQ. The CDR3 has 13 residues.